Detailed here is one T cell receptor beta chain. Its antigen is unidentified. The V gene lost 2 bases and the J gene lost 6 bases, with 14 bases spanning the gap. The CDR3 runs 14 residues. The V gene's germline CDR1 is GTSNPN and CDR2 SVGIG (reference sequence). Data came from immunoSEQ multiplex PCR; TCRdb stores just in-frame clones and leaves some out. The sample has roughly 110,000 clones, around nine tenths seen once; the top ten hold 5% to 7.5%. The sample belongs to a study of T cell responses to AZD1222 COVID-19 vaccine. Findings and limits, study-wide: Spike-specific TCR breadth rose after two AZD1222 doses, and depth rose as well. Reportedly, nearly half the spike-specific TCRs target unmutated variant regions. Only a handful of AZD1222 recipients were seropositive at baseline. Mostly white British, mostly female donors; authors suggested clonal diversity may be underestimated.

This specimen was peripheral blood, taken 28 days after the second AZD1222 dose. This chain uses TRBV30 with TRBJ2-1; D might be TRBD2 (6 bases). The TCR comes from an adult who received the AZD1222 COVID-19 vaccine. This chain's CDR3 is CAWSKGTQSNEQFF. CDR3 DNA sequence: TGTGCCTGGAGTAAGGGGACTCAATCCAATGAGCAGTTCTTC.